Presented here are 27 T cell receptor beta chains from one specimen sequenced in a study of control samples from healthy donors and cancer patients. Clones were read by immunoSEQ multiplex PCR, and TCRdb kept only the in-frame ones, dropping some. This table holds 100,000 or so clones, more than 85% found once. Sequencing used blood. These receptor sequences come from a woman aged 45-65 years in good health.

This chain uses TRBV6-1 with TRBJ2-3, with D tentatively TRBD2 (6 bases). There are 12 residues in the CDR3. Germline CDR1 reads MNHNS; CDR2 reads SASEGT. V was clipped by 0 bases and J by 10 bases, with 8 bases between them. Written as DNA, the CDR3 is TGTGCCAGCAGTGAAGCATGGGGGGCGCAGTATTTT. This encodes CASSEAWGAQYF.

The CDR3 DNA sequence: TGTGCCAGCAGTTTAGCGCACTACGAGCAGTACTTC. The encoded protein is CASSLAHYEQYF. V usage is TRBV12-3 or TRBV12-4 and J usage is TRBJ2-7; D remains unclear. This CDR3 is built from 12 residues. V was clipped by 0 bases and J by 3 bases, with 3 bases between them.

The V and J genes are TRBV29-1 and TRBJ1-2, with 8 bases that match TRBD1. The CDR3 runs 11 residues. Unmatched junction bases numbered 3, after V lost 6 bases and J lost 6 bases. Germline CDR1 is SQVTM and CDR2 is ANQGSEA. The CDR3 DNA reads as TGCAGCGTAGGACAGGGCAATGGCTACACCTTC. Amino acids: CSVGQGNGYTF.

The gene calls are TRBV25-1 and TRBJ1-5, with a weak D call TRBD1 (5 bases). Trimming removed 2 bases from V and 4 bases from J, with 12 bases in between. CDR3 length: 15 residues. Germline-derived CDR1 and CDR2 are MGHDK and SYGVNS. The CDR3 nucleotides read TGTGCCAGCAGTGAAGAGGGAGAGGGGAATCAGCCCCAGCATTTT. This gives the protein CASSEEGEGNQPQHF.

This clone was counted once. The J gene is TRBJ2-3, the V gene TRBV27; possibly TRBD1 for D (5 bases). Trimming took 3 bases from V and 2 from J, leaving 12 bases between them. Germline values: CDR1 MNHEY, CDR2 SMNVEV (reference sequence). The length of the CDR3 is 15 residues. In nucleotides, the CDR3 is TGTGCCAGCAGTTTTTGGCAGGGCTTCACAGATACGCAGTATTTT. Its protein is CASSFWQGFTDTQYF.

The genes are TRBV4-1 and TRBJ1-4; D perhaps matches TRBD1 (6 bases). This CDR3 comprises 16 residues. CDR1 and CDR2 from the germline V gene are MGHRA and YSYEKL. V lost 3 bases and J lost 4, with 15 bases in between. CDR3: CASSQAVQGLNEKLFF. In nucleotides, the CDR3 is TGCGCCAGCAGCCAGGCCGTACAGGGCCTTAATGAAAAACTGTTTTTT.

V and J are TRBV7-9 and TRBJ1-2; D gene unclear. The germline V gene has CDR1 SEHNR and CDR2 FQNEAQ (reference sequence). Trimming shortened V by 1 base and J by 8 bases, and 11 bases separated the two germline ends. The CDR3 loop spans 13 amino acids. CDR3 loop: CASSLGPAGGYTF. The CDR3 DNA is TGTGCCAGCAGCTTAGGTCCAGCGGGGGGCTACACCTTC.

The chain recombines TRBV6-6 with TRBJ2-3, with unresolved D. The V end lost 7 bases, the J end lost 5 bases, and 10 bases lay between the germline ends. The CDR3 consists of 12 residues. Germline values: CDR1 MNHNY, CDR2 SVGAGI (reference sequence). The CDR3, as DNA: TGTGCCAGCAATTCCCCAGGAGATACGCAGTATTTT. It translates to CASNSPGDTQYF.

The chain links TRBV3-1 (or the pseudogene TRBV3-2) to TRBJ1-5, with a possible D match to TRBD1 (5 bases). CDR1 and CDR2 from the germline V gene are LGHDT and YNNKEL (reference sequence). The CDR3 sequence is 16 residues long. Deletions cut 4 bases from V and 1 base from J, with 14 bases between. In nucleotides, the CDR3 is TGTGCCAGCAGCCGAGGTGGGGGTTCAAGCAATCAGCCCCAGCATTTT. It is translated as CASSRGGGSSNQPQHF.

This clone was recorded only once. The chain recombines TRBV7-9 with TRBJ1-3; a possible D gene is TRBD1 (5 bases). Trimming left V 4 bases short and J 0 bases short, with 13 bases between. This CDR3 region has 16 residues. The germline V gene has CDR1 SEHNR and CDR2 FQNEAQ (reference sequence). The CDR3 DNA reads TGTGCCAGCAGCTGGATCGGAGGGGACTCTGGAAACACCATATATTTT. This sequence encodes CASSWIGGDSGNTIYF. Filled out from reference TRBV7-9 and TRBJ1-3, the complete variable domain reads DTGVSQNPRHKITKRGQNVTFRCDPISEHNRLYWYRQTLGQGPEFLTYFQNEAQLEKSRLLSDRFSAERPKGSFSTLEIQRTEQGDSAMYLCASSWIGGDSGNTIYFGEGSWLTVV.

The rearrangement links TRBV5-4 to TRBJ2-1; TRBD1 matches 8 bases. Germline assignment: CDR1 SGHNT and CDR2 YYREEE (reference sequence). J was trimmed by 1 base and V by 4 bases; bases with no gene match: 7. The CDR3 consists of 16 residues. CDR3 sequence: CASSGPQGESYNEQFF. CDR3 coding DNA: TGTGCCAGCAGCGGTCCACAGGGGGAATCCTACAATGAGCAGTTCTTC.

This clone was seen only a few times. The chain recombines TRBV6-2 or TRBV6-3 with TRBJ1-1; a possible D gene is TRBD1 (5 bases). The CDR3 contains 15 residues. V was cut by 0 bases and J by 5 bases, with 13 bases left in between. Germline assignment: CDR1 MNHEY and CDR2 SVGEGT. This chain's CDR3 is CASSYSRGRWTEAFF. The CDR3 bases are TGTGCCAGCAGTTACTCGAGGGGTAGATGGACTGAAGCTTTCTTT.

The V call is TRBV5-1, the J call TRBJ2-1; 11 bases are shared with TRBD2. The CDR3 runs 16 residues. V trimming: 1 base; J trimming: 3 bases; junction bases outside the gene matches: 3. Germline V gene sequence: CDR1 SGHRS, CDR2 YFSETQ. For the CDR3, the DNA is TGCGCCAGCAGCTTGATCGGACTAGCGGGCTACAATGAGCAGTTCTTC. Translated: CASSLIGLAGYNEQFF.

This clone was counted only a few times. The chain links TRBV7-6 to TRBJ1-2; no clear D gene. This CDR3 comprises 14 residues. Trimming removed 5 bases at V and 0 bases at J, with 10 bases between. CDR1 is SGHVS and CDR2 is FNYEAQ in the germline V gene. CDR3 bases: TGTGCCAGCAGCCTGGCTCCCCCTAACTATGGCTACACCTTC. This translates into CASSLAPPNYGYTF.

The CDR3 DNA sequence: TGTGCCAGCAGTTCGACGGTGAACACTGAAGCTTTCTTT. Amino acids: CASSSTVNTEAFF. The chain recombines TRBV28 with TRBJ1-1; no reliable D call. V gave up 4 bases and J gave up 0 bases, with 6 bases separating them. The CDR3 runs to 13 residues. Germline assignment: CDR1 MDHEN and CDR2 SYDVKM.

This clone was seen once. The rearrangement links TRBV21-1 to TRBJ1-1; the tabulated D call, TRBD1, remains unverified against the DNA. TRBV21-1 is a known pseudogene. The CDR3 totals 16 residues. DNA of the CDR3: TGTGCCAGCAGCAAAGCCGACGGCCCACAGTACACTGAAGCTTTCTTT. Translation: CASSKADGPQYTEAFF.

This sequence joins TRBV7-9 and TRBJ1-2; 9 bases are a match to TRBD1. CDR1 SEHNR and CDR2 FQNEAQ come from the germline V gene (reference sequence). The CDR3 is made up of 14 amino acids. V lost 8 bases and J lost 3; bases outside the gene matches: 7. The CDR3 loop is CASGRDRAYYGYTF. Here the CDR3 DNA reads TGTGCCAGCGGTCGGGACAGGGCCTACTATGGCTACACCTTC.

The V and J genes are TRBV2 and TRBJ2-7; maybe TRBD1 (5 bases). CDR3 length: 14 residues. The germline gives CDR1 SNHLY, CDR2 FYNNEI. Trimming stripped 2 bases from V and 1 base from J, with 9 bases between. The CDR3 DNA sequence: TGTGCCAGCAGTGAAAGGCAGGGATCCTACGAGCAGTACTTC. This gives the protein CASSERQGSYEQYF. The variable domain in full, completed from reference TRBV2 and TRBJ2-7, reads EPEVTQTPSHQVTQMGQEVILRCVPISNHLYFYWYRQILGQKVEFLVSFYNNEISEKSEIFDDQFSVERPDGSNFTLKIRSTKLEDSAMYFCASSERQGSYEQYFGPGTRLTVT.

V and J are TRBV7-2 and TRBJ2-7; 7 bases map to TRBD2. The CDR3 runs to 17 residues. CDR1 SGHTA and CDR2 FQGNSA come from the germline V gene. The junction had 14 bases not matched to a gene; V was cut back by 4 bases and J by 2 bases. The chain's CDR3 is CASSSPRASGLAYEQYF. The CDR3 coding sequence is TGTGCCAGCAGCTCCCCTAGGGCTAGCGGTCTTGCCTACGAGCAGTACTTC.

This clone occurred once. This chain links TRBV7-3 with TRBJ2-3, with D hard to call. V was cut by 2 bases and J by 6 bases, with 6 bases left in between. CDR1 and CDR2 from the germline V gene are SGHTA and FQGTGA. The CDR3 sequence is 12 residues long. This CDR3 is CASSLLGDTQYF. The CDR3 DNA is TGTGCCAGCAGCTTACTCGGGGATACGCAGTATTTT.

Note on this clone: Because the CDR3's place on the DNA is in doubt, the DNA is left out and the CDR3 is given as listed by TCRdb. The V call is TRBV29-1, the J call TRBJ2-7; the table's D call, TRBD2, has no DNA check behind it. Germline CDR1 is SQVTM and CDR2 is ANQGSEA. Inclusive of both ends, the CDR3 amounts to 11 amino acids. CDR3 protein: CSVGGGASKYF.

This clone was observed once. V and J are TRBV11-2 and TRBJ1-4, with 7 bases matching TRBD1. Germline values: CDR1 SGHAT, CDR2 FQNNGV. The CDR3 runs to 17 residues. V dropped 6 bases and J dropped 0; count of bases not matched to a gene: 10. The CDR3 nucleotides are TGTGCCAGCAGTTTTAGGGGGGGACAGTCAACTAATGAAAAACTGTTTTTT. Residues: CASSFRGGQSTNEKLFF.

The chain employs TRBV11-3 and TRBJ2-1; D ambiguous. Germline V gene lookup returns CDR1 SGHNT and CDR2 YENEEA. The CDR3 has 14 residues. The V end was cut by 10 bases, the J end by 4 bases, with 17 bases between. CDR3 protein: CAIQSGAHYNEQFF. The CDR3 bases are TGTGCCATCCAATCCGGAGCCCATTACAATGAGCAGTTCTTC.

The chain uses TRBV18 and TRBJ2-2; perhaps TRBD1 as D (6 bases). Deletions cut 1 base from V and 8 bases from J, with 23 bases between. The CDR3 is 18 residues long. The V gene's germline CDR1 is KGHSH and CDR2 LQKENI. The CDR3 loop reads CASSPRPPADTGLGELFF. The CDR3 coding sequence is TGTGCCAGCTCACCACGCCCTCCGGCGGATACAGGGCTGGGGGAGCTGTTTTTT.

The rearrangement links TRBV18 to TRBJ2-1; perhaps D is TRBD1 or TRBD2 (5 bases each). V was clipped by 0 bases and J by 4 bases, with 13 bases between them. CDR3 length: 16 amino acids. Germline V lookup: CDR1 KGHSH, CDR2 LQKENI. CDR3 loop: CASSPPGPVGYNEQFF. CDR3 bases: TGTGCCAGCTCACCACCGGGACCCGTGGGGTACAATGAGCAGTTCTTC.

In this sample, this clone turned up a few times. CDR3 sequence (DNA): TGTGCCAGCTCACCCACACTGGACAGGGTGGAATATGGCTACACCTTC. It codes for CASSPTLDRVEYGYTF. This chain joins TRBV18 and TRBJ1-2, with 8 bases aligning to TRBD1. The V gene's germline CDR1 is KGHSH and CDR2 LQKENI. Trimming cost V 3 bases and J 5 bases; bases outside gene matches: 11. This CDR3 has 16 residues. Using reference TRBV18 and TRBJ1-2 for the parts outside the CDR3, the full variable domain is NAGVMQNPRHLVRRRGQEARLRCSPMKGHSHVYWYRQLPEEGLKFMVYLQKENIIDESGMPKERFSAEFPKEGPSILRIQQVVRGDSAAYFCASSPTLDRVEYGYTFGSGTRLTVV.

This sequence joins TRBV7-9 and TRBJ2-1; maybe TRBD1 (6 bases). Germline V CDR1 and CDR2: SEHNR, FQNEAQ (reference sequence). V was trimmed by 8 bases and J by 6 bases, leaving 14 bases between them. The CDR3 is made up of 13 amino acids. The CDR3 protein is CASRTGTSNEQFF. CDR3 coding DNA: TGTGCCAGCCGGACGGGGACATCCAATGAGCAGTTCTTC.